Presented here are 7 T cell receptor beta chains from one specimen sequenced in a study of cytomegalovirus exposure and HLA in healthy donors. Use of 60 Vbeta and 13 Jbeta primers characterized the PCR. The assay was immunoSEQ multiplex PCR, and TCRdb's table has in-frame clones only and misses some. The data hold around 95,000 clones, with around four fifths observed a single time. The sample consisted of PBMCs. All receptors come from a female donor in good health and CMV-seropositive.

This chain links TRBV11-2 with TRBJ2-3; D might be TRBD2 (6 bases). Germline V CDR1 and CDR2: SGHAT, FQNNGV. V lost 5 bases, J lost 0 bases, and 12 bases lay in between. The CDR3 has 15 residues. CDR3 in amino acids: CASSLEGLSTDTQYF. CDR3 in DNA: TGTGCCAGCAGCCTTGAGGGACTCAGCACAGATACGCAGTATTTT.

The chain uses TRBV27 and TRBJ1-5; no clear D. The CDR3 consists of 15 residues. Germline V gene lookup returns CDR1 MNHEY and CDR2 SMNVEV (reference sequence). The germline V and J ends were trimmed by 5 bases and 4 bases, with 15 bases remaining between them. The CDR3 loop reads CASSSTLAGNQPQHF. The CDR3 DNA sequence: TGTGCCAGCAGTAGTACCCTAGCGGGAAATCAGCCCCAGCATTTT.

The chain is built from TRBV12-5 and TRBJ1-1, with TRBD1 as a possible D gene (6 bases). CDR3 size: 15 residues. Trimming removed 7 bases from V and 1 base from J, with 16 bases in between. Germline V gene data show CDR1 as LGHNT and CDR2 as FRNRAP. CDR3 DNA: TGTGCTAGTGCCATTGGGGGCCCTGGGAACACTGAAGCTTTCTTT. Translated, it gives CASAIGGPGNTEAFF.

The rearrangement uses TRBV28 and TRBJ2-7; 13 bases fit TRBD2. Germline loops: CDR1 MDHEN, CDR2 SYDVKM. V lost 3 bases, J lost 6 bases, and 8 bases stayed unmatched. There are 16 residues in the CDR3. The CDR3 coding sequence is TGTGCCAGCAGTTTTGTAACTAGCGGGAGGGTAGGCGAGCAGTACTTC. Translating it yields CASSFVTSGRVGEQYF.

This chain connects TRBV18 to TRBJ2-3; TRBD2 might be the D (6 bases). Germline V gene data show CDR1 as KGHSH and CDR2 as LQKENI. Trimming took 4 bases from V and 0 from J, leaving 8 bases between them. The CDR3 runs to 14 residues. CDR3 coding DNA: TGTGCCAGCTCACTCGCGGGGAGCACAGATACGCAGTATTTT. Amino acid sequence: CASSLAGSTDTQYF.

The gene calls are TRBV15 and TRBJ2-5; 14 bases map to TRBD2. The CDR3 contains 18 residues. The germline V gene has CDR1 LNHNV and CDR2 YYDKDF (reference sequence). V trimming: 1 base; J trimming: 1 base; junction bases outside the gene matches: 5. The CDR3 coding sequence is TGTGCCACCAGCAGAGCCGGGACTAGCGGGAGTTCCCAAGAGACCCAGTACTTC. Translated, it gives CATSRAGTSGSSQETQYF. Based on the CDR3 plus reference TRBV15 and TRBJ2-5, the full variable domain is DAMVIQNPRYQVTQFGKPVTLSCSQTLNHNVMYWYQQKSSQAPKLLFHYYDKDFNNEADTPDNFQSRRPNTSFCFLDIRSPGLGDTAMYLCATSRAGTSGSSQETQYFGPGTRLLVL.

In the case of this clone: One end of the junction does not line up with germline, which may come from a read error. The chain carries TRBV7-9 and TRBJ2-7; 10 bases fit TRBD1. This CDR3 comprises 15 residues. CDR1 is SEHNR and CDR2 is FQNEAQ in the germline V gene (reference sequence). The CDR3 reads CSSSLPGTGDNEQYF. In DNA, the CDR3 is TGTTCCAGCAGCTTACCCGGGACAGGGGACAACGAGCAGTACTTC.